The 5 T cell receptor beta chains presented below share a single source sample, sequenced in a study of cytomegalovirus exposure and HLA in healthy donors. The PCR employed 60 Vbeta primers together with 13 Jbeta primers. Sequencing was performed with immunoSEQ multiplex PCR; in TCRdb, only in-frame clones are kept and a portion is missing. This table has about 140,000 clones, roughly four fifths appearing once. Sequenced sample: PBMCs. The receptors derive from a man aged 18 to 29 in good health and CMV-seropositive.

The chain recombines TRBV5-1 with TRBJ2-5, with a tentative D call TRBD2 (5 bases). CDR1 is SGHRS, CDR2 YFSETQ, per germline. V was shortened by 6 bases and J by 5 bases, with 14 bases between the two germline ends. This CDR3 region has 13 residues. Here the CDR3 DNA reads TGCGCCAGCAACCGGGAAGCCCTGGAGACCCAGTACTTC. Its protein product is CASNREALETQYF.

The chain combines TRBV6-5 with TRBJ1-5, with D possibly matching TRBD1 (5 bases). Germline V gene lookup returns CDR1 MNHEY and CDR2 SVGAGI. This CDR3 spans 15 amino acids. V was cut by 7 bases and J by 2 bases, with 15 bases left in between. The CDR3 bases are TGTGCCAGCAAGGCAGGGATTTTTGGCAATCAGCCCCAGCATTTT. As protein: CASKAGIFGNQPQHF.

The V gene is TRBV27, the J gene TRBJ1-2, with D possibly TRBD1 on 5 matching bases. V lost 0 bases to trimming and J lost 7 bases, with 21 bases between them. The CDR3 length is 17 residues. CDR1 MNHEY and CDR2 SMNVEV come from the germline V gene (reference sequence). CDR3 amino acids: CASSLSSYVAGLFGYTF. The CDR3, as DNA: TGTGCCAGCAGTTTATCCTCGTACGTGGCAGGGTTGTTTGGCTACACCTTC.

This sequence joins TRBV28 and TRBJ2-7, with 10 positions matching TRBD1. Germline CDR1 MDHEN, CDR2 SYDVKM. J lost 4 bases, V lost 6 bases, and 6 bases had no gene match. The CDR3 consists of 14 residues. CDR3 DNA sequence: TGTGCCAGCAGAACGGGACAGGGGACTTACGAGCAGTACTTC. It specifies CASRTGQGTYEQYF. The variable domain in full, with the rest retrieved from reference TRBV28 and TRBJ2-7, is DVKVTQSSRYLVKRTGEKVFLECVQDMDHENMFWYRQDPGLGLRLIYFSYDVKMKEKGDIPEGYSVSREKKERFSLILESASTNQTSMYLCASRTGQGTYEQYFGPGTRLTVT.

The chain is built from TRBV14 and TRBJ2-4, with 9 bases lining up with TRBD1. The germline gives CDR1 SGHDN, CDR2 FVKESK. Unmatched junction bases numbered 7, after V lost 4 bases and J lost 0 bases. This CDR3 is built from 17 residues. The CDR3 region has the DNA TGTGCCAGCAGCCTCCTGGGACAGGGACAAGCCAAAAACATTCAGTACTTC. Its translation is CASSLLGQGQAKNIQYF. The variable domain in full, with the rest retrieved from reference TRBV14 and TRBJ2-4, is EAGVTQFPSHSVIEKGQTVTLRCDPISGHDNLYWYRRVMGKEIKFLLHFVKESKQDESGMPNNRFLAERTGGTYSTLKVQPAELEDSGVYFCASSLLGQGQAKNIQYFGAGTRLSVL.